This is a list of T cell receptor beta chains from one sample in a study of cytomegalovirus exposure and HLA in healthy donors. Assay used: immunoSEQ multiplex PCR; TCRdb lists only in-frame clones, some missing. This repertoire shows more than 95,000 clones, 70% to 80% found once; its top ten account for roughly 1.9%. The sequencing sample was made of PBMCs. The receptors come from a man aged 25-45 years in good health and CMV-seronegative. Both conserved end residues are part of each CDR3. Each record gives: J gene, clone size, D gene, V gene, CDR3 DNA, CDR3 protein. A D gene is named only where the DNA matches it firmly. Rows give clone size only sometimes, using once, few, many, or a class for an expanded clone.

J: TRBJ2-1
size: .
D: TRBD2
V: TRBV18
DNA: TGTGCCAGCTCCGCGCGAGGGCTAGCGGGGGCTGGAGAGCAGTTCTTC
CDR3: CASSARGLAGAGEQFF

J: TRBJ2-7
size: .
D: .
V: TRBV6-5
DNA: TGTGCCAGCAGTCTGGCTAGCGCAAGTTGGAGCGAGCAGTACTTC
CDR3: CASSLASASWSEQYF

J: TRBJ2-4
size: .
D: TRBD1
V: TRBV28
DNA: TGTGCCAGCGGACAGGGAAACATTCAGTACTTC
CDR3: CASGQGNIQYF

J: TRBJ2-7
size: .
D: TRBD1
V: TRBV2
DNA: TGTGCCAGCGGTTGGACAGGAGGATCGGTCGAGCAGTACTTC
CDR3: CASGWTGGSVEQYF

J: TRBJ2-2
size: .
D: .
V: TRBV7-9
DNA: TGTGCCAGCAGCTTTGGGCCGAGGGAGCTGTTTTTT
CDR3: CASSFGPRELFF

J: TRBJ1-5
size: .
D: .
V: TRBV15
DNA: TGTGCCACCAGCAGAGATGGATGGCAGGGTAATCAGCCCCAGCATTTT
CDR3: CATSRDGWQGNQPQHF

J: TRBJ2-7
size: .
D: TRBD1
V: TRBV2
DNA: TGTGCCAGCAGTGACCACGACAGGGGTGGGTCCTACGAGCAGTACTTC
CDR3: CASSDHDRGGSYEQYF

J: TRBJ2-3
size: .
D: TRBD2
V: TRBV7-2
DNA: TGTGCCAGCAGCATTCCCGGGACTAGCTTACCTAGCACAGATACGCAGTATTTT
CDR3: CASSIPGTSLPSTDTQYF

J: TRBJ1-2
size: .
D: .
V: TRBV5-8
DNA: TGTGCCAGCAGCTTGTTGCCCCAGAATTGGTATGGCTACACCTTC
CDR3: CASSLLPQNWYGYTF

J: TRBJ1-1
size: .
D: .
V: TRBV6-5
DNA: TGTGCCAGCAGTTCCACCTACAGAGAAGCTTTCTTT
CDR3: CASSSTYREAFF

J: TRBJ2-3
size: .
D: TRBD2
V: TRBV13
DNA: TGTGCCAGCAGCCTAGCGGTTCCCACAGATACGCAGTATTTT
CDR3: CASSLAVPTDTQYF

J: TRBJ2-1
size: .
D: TRBD2
V: TRBV6-5
DNA: TGTGCCACCCTGGGACTAGCGGGAGCCAATGAGCAGTTCTTC
CDR3: CATLGLAGANEQFF

J: TRBJ2-7
size: .
D: TRBD1
V: TRBV5-1
DNA: TGCGCCAGCAGCTGGGGGACAGGGGGGAACGAGCAGTACTTC
CDR3: CASSWGTGGNEQYF

J: TRBJ2-6
size: .
D: .
V: TRBV5-1
DNA: TGCGCCAGCTCCCCTTCTAGCTCTGGGGCCAACGTCCTGACTTTC
CDR3: CASSPSSSGANVLTF

J: TRBJ2-3
size: few
D: .
V: TRBV7-9
DNA: TGTGCCAGCAGCCCACTAGCTCGTTTTGATACGCAGTATTTT
CDR3: CASSPLARFDTQYF

J: TRBJ2-5
size: .
D: TRBD2
V: TRBV7-9
DNA: TGTGCCAGCAGCCTAGGCGCAGCGGGGGGGCGTGGAGAGACCCAGTACTTC
CDR3: CASSLGAAGGRGETQYF

J: TRBJ1-2
size: .
D: .
V: TRBV7-8
DNA: TGTGCCAGCAGCTCGGGTGCCGGTGGCTACACCTTC
CDR3: CASSSGAGGYTF

J: TRBJ1-2
size: .
D: .
V: TRBV7-9
DNA: TGTGCCAGCAGCTTAGGCGCAAATTCTAACTATGGCTACACCTTC
CDR3: CASSLGANSNYGYTF

J: TRBJ1-1
size: .
D: .
V: TRBV5-4
DNA: TGTGCCAGCAGCTTGGGCGCAGTGGGGCCGAACACTGAAGCTTTCTTT
CDR3: CASSLGAVGPNTEAFF

J: TRBJ2-3
size: .
D: .
V: TRBV7-3
DNA: TGTGCCAGCAGTCGACAGCAGTCAGATACGCAGTATTTT
CDR3: CASSRQQSDTQYF

J: TRBJ2-4
size: .
D: .
V: TRBV6-1
DNA: TGTGCCAGCAGGGGCCCGGGGAAAAACATTCAGTACTTC
CDR3: CASRGPGKNIQYF

J: TRBJ1-5
size: once
D: TRBD1
V: TRBV19
DNA: TGTGCCAGTAGTATTGACAGGGACAATCAGCCCCAGCATTTT
CDR3: CASSIDRDNQPQHF

J: TRBJ1-5
size: .
D: TRBD1
V: TRBV6-5
DNA: TGTGCCAGCAACGGGGACAGGGAATATCAGCCCCAGCATTTT
CDR3: CASNGDREYQPQHF

J: TRBJ1-5
size: .
D: .
V: TRBV7-2
DNA: TGTGCCAGCAGCTCAGGGGGCAATCAGCCCCAGCATTTT
CDR3: CASSSGGNQPQHF

J: TRBJ2-1
size: .
D: TRBD1
V: TRBV7-9
DNA: TGTGCCAGCAGCTCCGGAAGCAGGGGGAATGAGCAGTTCTTC
CDR3: CASSSGSRGNEQFF

J: TRBJ1-5
size: .
D: .
V: TRBV6-1
DNA: TGTGCCAGCATGGCCGGGGGGATTAATCAGCCCCAGCATTTT
CDR3: CASMAGGINQPQHF

J: TRBJ1-2
size: once
D: .
V: TRBV7-9
DNA: TGTGCCAGCAGCTTACGGGGAGAGGCGGGCTACACCTTC
CDR3: CASSLRGEAGYTF

J: TRBJ2-2
size: few
D: TRBD2
V: TRBV9
DNA: TGTGCCAGCACCCGGACTAGCGGGAACACCGGGGAGCTGTTTTTT
CDR3: CASTRTSGNTGELFF

J: TRBJ2-1
size: .
D: TRBD2
V: TRBV28
DNA: TGTGCCAGCAGTTCCCCGGAAGCGGGAGTCCCCGGTGAGCAGTTCTTC
CDR3: CASSSPEAGVPGEQFF

J: TRBJ1-3
size: .
D: .
V: TRBV19
DNA: TGTGCCAGTAGCCAGAACTCTGGAAACACCATATATTTT
CDR3: CASSQNSGNTIYF

J: TRBJ1-2
size: .
D: .
V: TRBV5-1
DNA: TGCGCCAGCAGCTTGGCCGGGACTGCAGACTATGGCTACACCTTC
CDR3: CASSLAGTADYGYTF

J: TRBJ1-5
size: .
D: .
V: TRBV6-1
DNA: TGTGCCAGCAGCGGGGAGAGCAATCAGCCCCAGCATTTT
CDR3: CASSGESNQPQHF

J: TRBJ2-1
size: .
D: TRBD2
V: TRBV11-2
DNA: TGTGCCAGCAGCTTCCGGGACTACCACAATGAGCAGTTCTTC
CDR3: CASSFRDYHNEQFF

J: TRBJ2-1
size: once
D: TRBD2
V: TRBV6-4
DNA: TGTGCCAGCCGGGGGGATCCAACTCCCTACAATGAGCAGTTCTTC
CDR3: CASRGDPTPYNEQFF

J: TRBJ2-6
size: .
D: TRBD1
V: TRBV7-2
DNA: TGTGCCAGCACCGACAGGGGAAACTCTGGGGCCAACGTCCTGACTTTC
CDR3: CASTDRGNSGANVLTF

J: TRBJ2-5
size: .
D: TRBD1
V: TRBV30
DNA: TGTGCCTGGAGTGGGGGGACAGGGCGCGAGACCCAGTACTTC
CDR3: CAWSGGTGRETQYF

J: TRBJ2-1
size: .
D: TRBD2
V: TRBV4-3
DNA: TGCGCCAGCAGCCAAGGAGTTAGCGGGGCAGGTGGGGAGCAGTTCTTC
CDR3: CASSQGVSGAGGEQFF

J: TRBJ1-1
size: few
D: .
V: TRBV18
DNA: TGTGCCAGCTCAATGGGAGAAAACACTGAAGCTTTCTTT
CDR3: CASSMGENTEAFF

J: TRBJ2-5
size: .
D: .
V: TRBV29-1
DNA: TGCAGCGTTGGGGAGAGGGGGAGTGGGGGAGAGACCCAGTACTTC
CDR3: CSVGERGSGGETQYF

J: TRBJ2-7
size: .
D: TRBD1
V: TRBV5-1
DNA: TGCGCCAGCAGCTTAGGACAGGGCGGTTACGAGCAGTACTTC
CDR3: CASSLGQGGYEQYF

J: TRBJ1-3
size: .
D: .
V: TRBV12-5
DNA: TGTGCTAGTGGTACCCTCATAGTAGGGGGATCCTCTGGAAACACCATATATTTT
CDR3: CASGTLIVGGSSGNTIYF

J: TRBJ2-2
size: .
D: .
V: TRBV10-3
DNA: TGTGCCATCAAGGGGACTTCGGACACCGGGGAGCTGTTTTTT
CDR3: CAIKGTSDTGELFF

J: TRBJ1-1
size: once
D: .
V: TRBV4-3
DNA: TGCGCCAGCAGCCATCCCCGAACGGGGGAATACACTGAAGCTTTCTTT
CDR3: CASSHPRTGEYTEAFF

J: TRBJ1-2
size: .
D: TRBD1
V: TRBV19
DNA: TGTGCCAGTAGTAAGGGGGCGAACTATGGCTACACCTTC
CDR3: CASSKGANYGYTF

J: TRBJ2-5
size: .
D: .
V: TRBV4-1
DNA: TGCGCCAGCAGCCAAGTGACTACTATGGAGACCCAGTACTTC
CDR3: CASSQVTTMETQYF

J: TRBJ2-1
size: few
D: .
V: TRBV5-4
DNA: TGTGCCAGCAGCTCTCCACCGGGGGAGCAGTTCTTC
CDR3: CASSSPPGEQFF

J: TRBJ1-1
size: .
D: .
V: TRBV18
DNA: TGTGCCAGCTCACAGGACATGTCGAACACTGAAGCTTTCTTT
CDR3: CASSQDMSNTEAFF

J: TRBJ1-5
size: .
D: .
V: TRBV19
DNA: TGTGCCACCTTCCAGGGTCCGGGTCAGCCCCAGCATTTT
CDR3: CATFQGPGQPQHF

J: TRBJ1-4
size: .
D: TRBD1
V: TRBV4-2
DNA: TGTGCCAGCAGCCCTTACAGGGGCCCTAATGAAAAACTGTTTTTT
CDR3: CASSPYRGPNEKLFF

J: TRBJ1-1
size: .
D: .
V: TRBV29-1
DNA: TGCAGCGCACCAGGGTCTACTGAAGCTTTCTTT
CDR3: CSAPGSTEAFF

J: TRBJ2-2
size: once
D: TRBD2
V: TRBV7-9
DNA: TGTTCCAGCAGCTTTGGACTAGCGGACACCGGGGAGCTGTTTTTT
CDR3: CSSSFGLADTGELFF

J: TRBJ2-7
size: .
D: .
V: TRBV18
DNA: TGTGCCAGCTCAGCCAACAGGGCAACGGTTTCCTACGAGCAGTACTTC
CDR3: CASSANRATVSYEQYF

J: TRBJ2-1
size: .
D: .
V: TRBV6-5
DNA: TGTGCCAGCGGTGGATGGACTATGCCGAATGAGCAGTTCTTC
CDR3: CASGGWTMPNEQFF

J: TRBJ1-3
size: .
D: .
V: TRBV30
DNA: TGTGCCTGGAGCGTCGGGATTATAAACACCATATATTTT
CDR3: CAWSVGIINTIYF

J: TRBJ2-1
size: .
D: TRBD2
V: TRBV28
DNA: TGTGCCAGCAGACGGACTAGCGCCGCATTTAATGAGCAGTTCTTC
CDR3: CASRRTSAAFNEQFF

J: TRBJ1-2
size: .
D: .
V: TRBV5-1
DNA: TGCGCCAGCAGCTTGGGGACTGGACAGTTTTTGGACTACACCTTC
CDR3: CASSLGTGQFLDYTF

J: TRBJ2-5
size: .
D: TRBD2
V: TRBV4-1
DNA: TGCGCCAGCAGCCCTAGCGGGGGTGTTGAGACCCAGTACTTC
CDR3: CASSPSGGVETQYF